The 6 T cell receptor beta chains given below trace back to one sample, sequenced in a study of blood T cells in healthy people across ages (dated by TCRdb to about 2015). The method was 5' RACE. Sequencing used an Illumina HiSeq 2500. A second PCR of 7 to 11 cycles was performed with a sample-barcoded 5' primer and a J-beta primer mix. The public sequencing data were trimmed at Q25 with fastp and processed into clonotypes with MiXCR by TCRdb, which kept only in-frame beta chains. Every distinct CDR3 protein forms one entry, paired with its most common genes and DNA. This sample gives 1.5 million to 2 million distinct CDR3 sequences in total; roughly 30% of them show up just once. The ten biggest clones cover more than 6% of the sample. Sequenced material: blood. Receptor source: a woman aged 30 to 39 in good health.

As to this clonotype: An end of the junction does not agree with germline; a read error may underlie this. This sequence joins TRBV7-6 and TRBJ1-5; TRBD1 might be the D (5 bases). CDR3 size: 13 residues. Looked up from germline, CDR1 is SGHVS and CDR2 is FNYEAQ. The CDR3 protein is CASSLGGNRPQHF. As DNA, the CDR3 is TGTGCCAGCAGCTTAGGGGGGAATCGGCCCCAGCATTTT.

The chain employs TRBV5-1 and TRBJ2-3; D may be TRBD1 or TRBD2 (6 bases each). The germline gives CDR1 SGHRS, CDR2 YFSETQ. Deletions cut 3 bases from V and 3 bases from J, with 14 bases between. This CDR3 contains 15 residues. CDR3 coding DNA: TGCGCCAGCAGCTCGGGACTTCAGGGGACAGATACGCAGTATTTT. Amino acids: CASSSGLQGTDTQYF.

This clonotype was seen more than once but under ten times. The chain carries TRBV15 and TRBJ1-2; 7 bases are a match to TRBD1. CDR1 and CDR2 (germline): LNHNV, YYDKDF (reference sequence). Trimming cost V 0 bases and J 0 bases; bases outside gene matches: 7. The CDR3 is 17 residues long. The CDR3 region has the DNA TGTGCCACCAGCAGAGAACCCTACAGGGGTTCTAACTATGGCTACACCTTC. Its protein product is CATSREPYRGSNYGYTF.

In the case of this clonotype: A clone one base away is much larger, so this may be a read error. V gene TRBV14 combines with J gene TRBJ2-3; TRBD2 agrees at 7 bases. Germline V lookup: CDR1 SGHDN, CDR2 FVKESK. This CDR3 has 15 residues. V trimming: 2 bases; J trimming: 4 bases; junction bases outside the gene matches: 6. The CDR3: CASSQQAGSADTQYF. CDR3 in DNA: TGTGCCAGCAGCCAACAAGCGGGATCCGCAGATACGCAGTATTTT.

This clonotype was seen only a few times. The V call is TRBV11-2, the J call TRBJ2-1; TRBD2 aligns across 7 bases. Trimming took 3 bases from V and 1 from J; bases not matched to a gene: 9. Germline CDR1 SGHAT, CDR2 FQNNGV. The CDR3 runs to 17 residues. CDR3 amino acids: CASSFRGGSTSYNEQFF. The CDR3 region has the DNA TGTGCCAGCAGCTTCCGTGGCGGGAGTACGTCCTACAATGAGCAGTTCTTC.

This clonotype was counted only a few times. The chain employs TRBV15 and TRBJ2-4; no clear D gene. The germline gives CDR1 LNHNV, CDR2 YYDKDF (reference sequence). The CDR3 spans 13 residues. V gave up 8 bases and J gave up 6 bases, with 14 bases separating them. CDR3 protein: CATLPNIRNIQYF. DNA of the CDR3: TGTGCCACCCTCCCTAACATAAGAAACATTCAGTACTTC.